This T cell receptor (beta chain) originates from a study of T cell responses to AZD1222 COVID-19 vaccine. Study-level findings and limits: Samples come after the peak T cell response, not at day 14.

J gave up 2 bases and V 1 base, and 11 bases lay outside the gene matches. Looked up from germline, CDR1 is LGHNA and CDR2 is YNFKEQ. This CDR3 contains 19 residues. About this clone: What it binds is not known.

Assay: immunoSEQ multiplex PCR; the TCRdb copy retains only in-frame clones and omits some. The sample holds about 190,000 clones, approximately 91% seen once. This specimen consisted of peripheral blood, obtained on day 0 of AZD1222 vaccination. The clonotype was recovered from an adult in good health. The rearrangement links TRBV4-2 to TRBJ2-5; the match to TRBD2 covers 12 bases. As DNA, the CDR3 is TGTGCCAGCAGCCAAGCGGGGGCTAGCGGGGGGGCTGGACAAGAGACCCAGTACTTC. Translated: CASSQAGASGGAGQETQYF.